This passage covers 30 T cell receptor beta chains from one sample sequenced in a study of blood T cell repertoires in COVID-19. Data came from immunoSEQ multiplex PCR; TCRdb stores just in-frame clones and leaves some out. The repertoire includes under 65,000 clones, about 90% of them detected once, and about 5.1% sits in the top ten. The sequenced sample was peripheral blood. The receptor source for this set is a man at least 80 years old in a cohort sampled during active COVID-19.

The chain combines TRBV25-1 with TRBJ1-2; the D gene is possibly TRBD1 (6 bases). Germline CDR1 and CDR2: MGHDK and SYGVNS. The CDR3 totals 14 residues. V was clipped by 8 bases and J by 0 bases, with 13 bases between them. The DNA for the CDR3 is TGTGCCAGCCAACAGGGCTCAGCTAACTATGGCTACACCTTC. It is translated as CASQQGSANYGYTF.

The chain combines TRBV6-5 with TRBJ2-1, with 10 bases that match TRBD2. Per the germline V gene, CDR1 is MNHEY and CDR2 is SVGAGI. CDR3 length: 15 residues. J lost 7 bases, V lost 5 bases, and 8 bases had no gene match. CDR3 amino acids: CASSQLAGGRNEQFF. The CDR3, as DNA: TGTGCCAGCAGTCAGTTAGCGGGGGGCAGGAATGAGCAGTTCTTC.

V is TRBV30 and J is TRBJ1-2; possibly TRBD1 for D (6 bases). V was pared by 4 bases and J by 5 bases, with 20 bases between. CDR1 is GTSNPN, CDR2 SVGIG, per germline (reference sequence). The CDR3 is made up of 15 amino acids. Here the CDR3 reads CAWKYPGTGSYGYTF. CDR3 coding DNA: TGTGCCTGGAAGTACCCTGGAACAGGGAGTTATGGCTACACCTTC.

This chain joins TRBV5-8 and TRBJ1-3; 8 bases match TRBD1. There are 15 residues in the CDR3. V lost 3 bases and J lost 2; bases outside the gene matches: 4. CDR1 is SGHTS, CDR2 YDEGEE, per germline. The CDR3 DNA is TGTGCCAGCAGCTACCTACAGGGGGCTGGAAACACCATATATTTT. This translates into CASSYLQGAGNTIYF.

The J gene is TRBJ2-7, the V gene TRBV2, with TRBD1 matching over 8 bases. The CDR3 loop spans 12 amino acids. Germline V lookup: CDR1 SNHLY, CDR2 FYNNEI. The junction had 4 bases not matched to a gene; V was cut back by 9 bases and J by 3 bases. The CDR3 here is CARGTGFYEQYF. CDR3 sequence (DNA): TGTGCCAGAGGGACAGGTTTCTACGAGCAGTACTTC.

This clone was counted a few times. The chain uses TRBV18 and TRBJ1-1; the D is unclear. Trimming pared 2 bases from V and 3 bases from J, leaving 10 bases between. CDR1 and CDR2 from the germline V gene are KGHSH and LQKENI. The length of the CDR3 is 14 residues. The CDR3 nucleotides read TGTGCCAGCTCACCAACAGCGGATTACACTGAAGCTTTCTTT. Protein product: CASSPTADYTEAFF.

V and J are TRBV18 and TRBJ2-5; the D gene is possibly TRBD1 (6 bases). The CDR3 extends over 15 amino acids. V was cut by 1 base and J by 2 bases, with 11 bases left in between. Germline assignment: CDR1 KGHSH and CDR2 LQKENI. The CDR3 loop reads CASSPRQGTQETQYF. In DNA, the CDR3 is TGTGCCAGCTCACCACGGCAGGGGACACAAGAGACCCAGTACTTC.

This chain links TRBV18 with TRBJ2-4; 7 bases fit TRBD1. The V gene end was trimmed by 0 bases and the J gene end by 0 bases; junction bases not matched to a gene: 14. Germline CDR1 reads KGHSH; CDR2 reads LQKENI. This CDR3 is built from 20 residues. The CDR3 region is CASSPPTGLGITLAKNIQYF. CDR3 sequence (DNA): TGTGCCAGCTCACCACCGACAGGGCTTGGCATAACCCTAGCCAAAAACATTCAGTACTTC. Combining the CDR3 with reference TRBV18 and TRBJ2-4 gives the whole variable domain NAGVMQNPRHLVRRRGQEARLRCSPMKGHSHVYWYRQLPEEGLKFMVYLQKENIIDESGMPKERFSAEFPKEGPSILRIQQVVRGDSAAYFCASSPPTGLGITLAKNIQYFGAGTRLSVL.

CDR3 sequence: CASSPVAGAPSDTQYF. The CDR3 DNA is TGTGCCAGCAGCCCAGTAGCGGGGGCACCAAGTGATACGCAGTATTTT. The chain employs TRBV3-1 (or the pseudogene TRBV3-2) and TRBJ2-3; TRBD2 matches at 9 bases. Trimming removed 4 bases from V and 6 bases from J; junction bases left unmatched: 11. CDR3 length: 16 amino acids. Germline-derived CDR1 and CDR2 are LGHDT and YNNKEL (reference sequence).

The chain employs TRBV5-1 and TRBJ1-2; the match to TRBD1 covers 10 bases. CDR1 is SGHRS and CDR2 is YFSETQ in the germline V gene. Unmatched junction bases numbered 7, after V lost 2 bases and J lost 6 bases. The CDR3 consists of 15 residues. The CDR3 nucleotides read TGCGCCAGCAGCTTTTCCGGGACAGGGGTCGATGGCTACACCTTC. Its translation: CASSFSGTGVDGYTF.

The V and J genes are TRBV4-1 and TRBJ2-2, with 10 nucleotides matching TRBD1. CDR1 MGHRA and CDR2 YSYEKL come from the germline V gene. The V segment lost 5 bases and the J segment 6 bases; nucleotides outside the gene matches: 9. The CDR3 extends over 16 amino acids. CDR3 loop: CASSKMTGGSAGELFF. CDR3 DNA sequence: TGCGCCAGCAGCAAAATGACAGGGGGCAGCGCCGGGGAGCTGTTTTTT.

V usage is TRBV29-1 and J usage is TRBJ2-1; TRBD2 matches 10 bases. V lost 2 bases and J lost 6; bases outside the gene matches: 7. The CDR3 covers 15 residues. CDR1 and CDR2 (germline): SQVTM, ANQGSEA. The CDR3 sequence: CSVELGLAGANEQFF. The CDR3, as DNA: TGCAGCGTTGAATTGGGGCTAGCGGGAGCCAATGAGCAGTTCTTC.

The CDR3 DNA reads as TGTGCCAGCAGCCCCGTCCCGGGGGATACGCAGTATTTT. This gives the protein CASSPVPGDTQYF. The chain joins TRBV3-1 (or the pseudogene TRBV3-2) to TRBJ2-3, with a tentative D call TRBD2 (5 bases). Germline V gene sequence: CDR1 LGHDT, CDR2 YNNKEL (reference sequence). Trimming stripped 4 bases from V and 6 bases from J, with 11 bases between. This CDR3 has 13 amino acids.

The V gene is TRBV2, the J gene TRBJ1-2; the D is unclear. The germline V gene encodes CDR1 SNHLY and CDR2 FYNNEI. The length of the CDR3 is 13 residues. V was shortened by 4 bases and J by 2 bases, with 8 bases between the two germline ends. CDR3 loop: CASSGTENYGYTF. In DNA form, the CDR3 reads TGTGCCAGCAGTGGCACAGAGAACTATGGCTACACCTTC.

The chain combines TRBV9 with TRBJ2-3, with TRBD1 matching 9 bases. The CDR3 has 15 amino acids. Germline V CDR1 and CDR2: SGDLS, YYNGEE. The J segment lost 5 bases and the V segment lost 2 bases, leaving 6 bases of the junction unmatched. CDR3 region: CASSVTQGARDTQYF. In DNA, the CDR3 is TGTGCCAGCAGCGTTACACAGGGGGCGAGAGATACGCAGTATTTT. The full variable domain, completed using reference TRBV9 and TRBJ2-3, is DSGVTQTPKHLITATGQRVTLRCSPRSGDLSVYWYQQSLDQGLQFLIQYYNGEERAKGNILERFSAQQFPDLHSELNLSSLELGDSALYFCASSVTQGARDTQYFGPGTRLTVL.

This rearrangement joins TRBV19 to TRBJ1-1; 7 nucleotides agree with TRBD1. The CDR3 is 13 residues long. Losses at the gene ends were 3 bases for V and 5 bases for J; bases not matched to a gene: 3. CDR1 and CDR2 from the germline V gene are LNHDA and SQIVND (reference sequence). CDR3 sequence reads: CASSIRQGTEAFF. The CDR3 bases are TGTGCCAGTAGTATTCGACAGGGAACTGAAGCTTTCTTT.

The genes are TRBV30 and TRBJ1-1; no reliable D call. From germline, CDR1 is GTSNPN and CDR2 SVGIG (reference sequence). CDR3 length: 13 amino acids. Trimming took off 2 bases at V and 0 bases at J, with 7 bases between the two ends. In nucleotides, the CDR3 is TGTGCCTGGAGTCCTCCGGTGAACACTGAAGCTTTCTTT. It specifies CAWSPPVNTEAFF. The full variable domain, its missing parts supplied by reference TRBV30 and TRBJ1-1, is SQTIHQWPATLVQPVGSPLSLECTVEGTSNPNLYWYRQAAGRGLQLLFYSVGIGQISSEVPQNLSASRPQDRQFILSSKKLLLSDSGFYLCAWSPPVNTEAFFGQGTRLTVV.

The table lists this clone with a few counts. The genes are TRBV5-1 and TRBJ2-7; D is unresolved. CDR1 and CDR2 (germline): SGHRS, YFSETQ. Trimming removed 4 bases from V and 0 bases from J, with 26 bases in between. This CDR3 is 19 amino acids long. The CDR3 spells CASSPLTNQYTVSSYEQYF. The CDR3 nucleotides are TGCGCCAGCAGCCCACTAACCAACCAGTACACTGTGAGCTCCTACGAGCAGTACTTC.

The CDR3 reads CASSPTFNGVNEKLFF. The CDR3 nucleotides read TGTGCCAGCTCACCAACGTTTAACGGTGTTAATGAAAAACTGTTTTTT. The chain couples TRBV18 to TRBJ1-4; no definite D call. Germline values: CDR1 KGHSH, CDR2 LQKENI. The V end was cut by 2 bases, the J end by 4 bases, with 14 bases between. The CDR3 sequence is 16 residues long.

The V and J genes are TRBV4-1 and TRBJ1-6; possible D gene TRBD1, 6 bases. The CDR3 covers 15 residues. V was shortened by 5 bases and J by 9 bases, with 17 bases between the two germline ends. Germline CDR1 and CDR2: MGHRA and YSYEKL. The CDR3 sequence is CASSTIRDTASPLHF. The CDR3 DNA sequence: TGCGCCAGCAGCACAATCCGGGACACCGCTTCACCCCTCCACTTT.

The chain couples TRBV6-4 to TRBJ1-2; 9 nucleotides align to TRBD1. V dropped 1 base and J dropped 2; count of bases not matched to a gene: 8. Per germline, CDR1 MRHNA and CDR2 SNTAGT. The CDR3 is made up of 17 amino acids. CDR3 sequence: CASSDFTGGSQNYGYTF. CDR3 in DNA: TGTGCCAGCAGTGACTTTACAGGGGGCTCCCAGAACTATGGCTACACCTTC.

The V gene is TRBV19, the J gene TRBJ1-3; perhaps TRBD1 as D (6 bases). The CDR3 covers 14 residues. From germline, CDR1 is LNHDA and CDR2 SQIVND (reference sequence). The ends were cut back, 4 bases at V and 9 bases at J, with 16 bases in the middle. The CDR3 loop reads CASSRRQAPGTIYF. The CDR3 DNA sequence: TGTGCCAGTAGTAGAAGACAGGCCCCCGGCACCATATATTTT.

The chain carries TRBV6-2 or TRBV6-3 and TRBJ1-1; TRBD1 matches at 8 bases. Germline V gene sequence: CDR1 MNHEY, CDR2 SVGEGT. J lost 0 bases, V lost 2 bases, and 5 bases had no gene match. The CDR3 loop spans 16 amino acids. CDR3 in amino acids: CASSYRQGTLNTEAFF. CDR3 nucleotides: TGTGCCAGCAGTTACCGACAGGGGACCTTGAACACTGAAGCTTTCTTT.

The chain has TRBV6-5 and TRBJ1-6; 7 positions match TRBD1. Germline values: CDR1 MNHEY, CDR2 SVGAGI. This CDR3 has 13 amino acids. J was trimmed by 7 bases and V by 6 bases; bases with no gene match: 3. CDR3 in DNA: TGTGCCAGCAGGGGACAGAACAATTCACCCCTCCACTTT. This encodes CASRGQNNSPLHF.

This chain links TRBV11-2 with TRBJ2-1; the match to TRBD2 covers 8 bases. Germline CDR1 reads SGHAT; CDR2 reads FQNNGV. Losses at the gene ends were 8 bases for V and 7 bases for J; bases not matched to a gene: 16. CDR3 length: 16 residues. The CDR3 loop reads CASGTSGPIPGNEQFF. CDR3 in DNA: TGTGCCAGCGGAACTAGCGGCCCCATCCCAGGTAATGAGCAGTTCTTC.

The rearrangement joins TRBV15 to TRBJ2-1; the match to TRBD2 covers 10 bases. In germline, CDR1 is LNHNV, CDR2 YYDKDF (reference sequence). The CDR3 runs 15 residues. The junction had 5 bases not matched to a gene; V was cut back by 0 bases and J by 9 bases. CDR3 nucleotide sequence: TGTGCCACCAGCAGAGATAGACTAGCGGGTGGTGAGCAGTTCTTC. Protein product: CATSRDRLAGGEQFF.

The rearrangement links TRBV5-1 to TRBJ2-5, with TRBD2 matching over 12 bases. Germline CDR1 reads SGHRS; CDR2 reads YFSETQ. This CDR3 comprises 13 residues. V lost 4 bases and J lost 5; bases outside the gene matches: 0. CDR3 DNA sequence: TGCGCCAGCAGCACTAGCGGGGGGGAGACCCAGTACTTC. Translated: CASSTSGGETQYF.

CDR3 nucleotides: TGTGCCAGCAGCTTAGGCTGGACTAGCGGGCAAGAATCGGATGAGCAGTTCTTC. Its protein product is CASSLGWTSGQESDEQFF. V gene TRBV11-3 combines with J gene TRBJ2-1; 11 nucleotides align to TRBD2. The CDR3 covers 18 residues. Looked up from germline, CDR1 is SGHNT and CDR2 is YENEEA. The V gene end was trimmed by 1 base and the J gene end by 8 bases; junction bases not matched to a gene: 13.

The chain recombines TRBV3-1 (or the pseudogene TRBV3-2) with TRBJ2-7; D uncertain. CDR3 size: 17 residues. CDR1 and CDR2 (germline): LGHDT, YNNKEL (reference sequence). Trimming took 0 bases from V and 0 from J, leaving 15 bases between them. The CDR3 loop reads CASSQDRRGVPSYEQYF. CDR3 bases: TGTGCCAGCAGCCAAGATCGACGCGGAGTTCCCTCCTACGAGCAGTACTTC.

V gene TRBV27 combines with J gene TRBJ2-1; D unresolved. From germline, CDR1 is MNHEY and CDR2 SMNVEV (reference sequence). V dropped 4 bases and J dropped 4 bases, with 5 bases sitting between them. The length of the CDR3 is 12 residues. The CDR3 DNA reads as TGTGCCAGCAGTTCCCCATACAATGAGCAGTTCTTC. Translated: CASSSPYNEQFF.